Listed below are T cell receptor beta chains from one sample, sequenced in a study of blood T cells in healthy people across ages. TCRdb ran MiXCR on the 5' RACE reads and lists one entry per CDR3 protein. The repertoire holds 1.5 million to 2 million distinct CDR3 sequences, with around 50% as singletons. The sequenced sample consisted of blood. The receptors originated from a middle-aged woman in good health. CDR3s include the opening cysteine and the closing phenylalanine or tryptophan. Each record gives: D gene, J gene, clone size, V gene, CDR3 DNA, CDR3 protein. D genes are given only for firm matches. Size tells how often a clone was seen (once, few, many) or the class of an expanded clone, and some rows leave it out.

>NA|TRBJ2-6|few|TRBV5-1
TGCGCCAGCAGGCCATGGGACTCGGAGGGCGTCCTGACTTTC
CASRPWDSEGVLTF
>NA|TRBJ2-7|few|TRBV25-1
TGTGCCTCCAAAAGGGAAGGCCCCTACGAGCAGTACTTC
CASKREGPYEQYF
>NA|TRBJ1-1|NA|TRBV18
TGTGCCAGCTCACCACCCGCTAGGATCAAAGCTTTCTTT
CASSPPARIKAFF
>NA|TRBJ1-2|NA|TRBV5-1
TGCGCCAGCAGCTTCCTGACCCCCTCGGGATATGGCTACACCTTC
CASSFLTPSGYGYTF
>NA|TRBJ2-5|NA|TRBV20-1
TGCAGTGCTAGCCCCGACCCCTTTGGGGCTACTGATCAAGAGACCCAGTACTTC
CSASPDPFGATDQETQYF
>NA|TRBJ2-5|NA|TRBV7-9
TGTGCCAGCAGCCCAGTCGAAACACAAGAGACCCAGTACTTC
CASSPVETQETQYF
>TRBD2|TRBJ2-3|NA|TRBV7-2
TGTGCCAGCAGCCAGGGGACTAGCGGGATAGGGACAGATACGCAGTATTTT
CASSQGTSGIGTDTQYF
>TRBD1|TRBJ1-2|NA|TRBV5-1
TGCGCCAGCATGGGACAGGGGACTGGCTACACCTTC
CASMGQGTGYTF
>NA|TRBJ2-3|NA|TRBV24-1
TGTGCCACCAGTGATGCCCTCCCCGGGAGCACAGATACGCAGTATTTT
CATSDALPGSTDTQYF
>TRBD1|TRBJ2-6|few|TRBV7-6
TGTGCCAGCAGCTACCGGACAGGGCCAAGCTCTGGGGCCAACGTCCTGACTTTC
CASSYRTGPSSGANVLTF
>TRBD1|TRBJ1-5|NA|TRBV10-3
TGTGCCATCGCTCGCCGGACAGGGGGTCAGGAGCCCCAGCATTTT
CAIARRTGGQEPQHF
>NA|TRBJ2-5|NA|TRBV28
TGTGCCAGCAGGCTCCAAGCGGCCACCCGGGAGCAGTACTTC
CASRLQAATREQYF
>NA|TRBJ1-2|NA|TRBV12-3/TRBV12-4
TGTGCCAGCAGTTTCCGGGCGGGGAGGCGTTATGGCTACACCTTC
CASSFRAGRRYGYTF
>TRBD1|TRBJ1-2|NA|TRBV20-1
TGCAGTGCTAGAGTGGACAGGGATAAAGGCTACACCTTC
CSARVDRDKGYTF
>NA|TRBJ2-7|few|TRBV10-3
TGTGCCATCAGTGTTAGCAGCTCCTACGAGCAGTACTTC
CAISVSSSYEQYF
>NA|TRBJ1-1|NA|TRBV7-9
TGTGCCAGCAGCTTAGGGGGCGTAAGAGACAGGAACACTGAAGCTTTCTTT
CASSLGGVRDRNTEAFF
>TRBD1|TRBJ2-3|NA|TRBV7-9
TGTACCAGCAGCCCAAAGCGAAGACAGGGGGCCACAGATACGCAGTATTTT
CTSSPKRRQGATDTQYF
>NA|TRBJ2-7|NA|TRBV3-1
TGTGCCAGCAGCTTAGACTCTTCCTCCTCCTACGAGCAGTACTTC
CASSLDSSSSYEQYF
>TRBD1|TRBJ1-1|NA|TRBV20-1
TGCAGTGCTAGAGGGACAGGGGGCGACGGCACTGAAGCTTTCTTT
CSARGTGGDGTEAFF
>TRBD1|TRBJ1-5|NA|TRBV4-2
TGTGCCAGCAGCCAAGGGGACAGGGGTCCTAGCAATCAGCCCCAGCATTTT
CASSQGDRGPSNQPQHF
>NA|TRBJ2-7|NA|TRBV9
TGTGCCAGCAGCGCCACGGGACTGGGCTACGAGCAGTACTTC
CASSATGLGYEQYF
>NA|TRBJ2-3|few|TRBV27
TGTGCCAGCGTCCCGTGGGCCCGCAGCACAGATACGCAGTATTTT
CASVPWARSTDTQYF
>NA|TRBJ2-1|NA|TRBV28
TGTGCCAGCAGTTTTAGGGGAGGAACAGGCTCCTACAATGAGCAGTTCTTC
CASSFRGGTGSYNEQFF
>NA|TRBJ2-4|NA|TRBV7-2
TGTGCCAGCAGCTTAGGGGCGGCCAGGGACCAAAACATTCAGTACTTC
CASSLGAARDQNIQYF
>NA|TRBJ2-5|NA|TRBV5-4
TGTGCCAGCAGCCATATGGGGACCCAGTACTTC
CASSHMGTQYF
>NA|TRBJ2-3|few|TRBV28
TGTGCCAGCAGTTTTCAGGGGGGCTCGAGTGGTACGCAGTATTTT
CASSFQGGSSGTQYF